This note documents a single T cell receptor (beta chain) sequence. What antigen it recognizes has not been identified. One base away there is no much larger clone; base qualities are not given. This sample was taken from a study of persistence of HIV-infected CD4 T cells (dated by TCRdb to between 2020 and 2021). About the full investigation: CMV- and HIV-1 Gag-responding CD4+ T cells were isolated from ART-treated individuals so that antigen-driven clonal expansion of HIV-1-infected cells could be examined. The median time the participants had spent on suppressive ART was over six years. Apart from a couple of participants who underwent leukapheresis at a single time point, peripheral blood samples of up to 180 mL were collected from participants at multiple time points. TCRbeta sequencing assessed the clonality of all cells in each sorted population, while proviral sequencing assessed the clonality of infected cells. For the TCR cluster analysis across participants, about 8 participants were included for CMV and over 5 participants for Gag. Overall study results and their limits: Only a small number of individuals took part in the study, and the range of antigens tested was limited. TCRbeta richness in CMV- and Gag-responding cells was significantly lower than in anti-CD3/anti-CD28-responding cells; CMV-responding cells had higher oligoclonality than CD3/CD28-stimulated and Gag-responding cells. Enrichment of degenerate expanded CDR3beta sequences was found in antigen-responding cells, suggesting convergent selection of CD4+ responses to CMV and Gag. A correlation was observed between TCR oligoclonality and proviral oligoclonality within the same sorted populations. Restriction of bulk TCR analyses to the rare CMV-responding cells that actually carried HIV-1 proviruses was not possible.

V is pared back by 1 base and J by 4 bases, with 12 bases lying between the germline termini. The CDR3 numbers 15 residues from cysteine through phenylalanine. Of the read, only the CDR3 DNA is kept; its 45 bases are in frame from base 1. CDR1 is given as LGHNA and CDR2 as YSLEER, both from the germline V gene. According to the study, the label for this sample's treatment or condition signals: suppressive antiretroviral therapy. A pool of overlapping 15-mer peptides from HIV-1 Gag, at 1 ug per peptide per mL, was used to stimulate the cells. Memory CD4+ T cells that did not respond, being CD40L-negative, CD69-negative and CD45RO-high, were sorted as memory populations depleted of antigen-responding cells. HIV-1-infected adults in whom suppressive ART had been started during chronic infection were enrolled as participants. Participants had undetectable plasma HIV-1 RNA below 50 copies/mL for at least 4 years. To be included, a participant needed positive CMV serology and a CD4+ T cell count above 400 cells/uL. Before stimulation, PBMCs were isolated using density centrifugation and depleted of CD8+ T cells. CD8-depleted PBMCs were stimulated for 15 to 20 hours with anti-CD28/CD49d costimulation, CD40-blocking antibody and enfuvirtide to prevent new infections. Cell sorting was performed on a Beckman Coulter MoFlo Legacy or XDP sorter, and dead cells were excluded with propidium iodide. Genomic DNA was extracted with the QIAamp DNA Mini Kit for samples above one million cells, otherwise with the Quick-DNA Microprep Kit.

The immunoSEQ hsTCRB assay version 4, run in survey mode, was used to sequence TCRbeta repertoires from genomic DNA. Genomic DNA was diluted to 7.5 to 10 ng/uL, and up to roughly 1 ug per sample was used for TCRbeta sequencing. Regarding the original processing steps: ImmunoSeq Analyzer 3.0 was used for analysis of TCRbeta data, and diversity was computed on productive nucleotide rearrangements. Using the Immunarch R package, the improved Chao index served to estimate lower-bound TCR diversity and the Gini coefficient served to estimate clonality. When different nucleotide rearrangements encoded the same CDR3beta amino acid sequence, each rearrangement was treated as a distinct clonotype. Differential abundance analysis found TCRbeta sequences that were significantly enriched in antigen-responding cells compared with anti-CD3/anti-CD28-activated cells. GLIPH2 clustered TCRs by predicted peptide-MHC specificity, both within individual participants and across merged participant data sets. This is the immuneACCESS table as TCRdb keeps it, with only in-frame sequences that have V and J called. A part of the clones is gone; compared with another copy, unresolved V genes explain less than half, and the rest is unexplained. Clone size and V and J calls were adopted from that table, with D and trimming inferred from the DNA. For this sample there are approximately 32,000 clones; around four fifths appear just once. The ten largest clones take up roughly 18% of the sample.

Sequences were derived from CD4+ T cells sorted from PBMCs after roughly 18-hour stimulation, sampled from a patient who received antiretroviral therapy. The sample's cell subset or site, from its label and the paper: CD40L-CD69- CD45RO-high memory CD4 T cells not responding to Gag peptides. The receptor was derived from an adult woman with HIV who was CMV-seropositive. The receptor chain draws on TRBV4-3 and TRBJ2-3; tentative D gene TRBD2, with 6 bases matching. The CDR3 protein: CASSQGLAWADTQYF. The DNA sequence is given as TGCGCCAGCAGCCAAGGCCTAGCGTGGGCAGATACGCAGTATTTT.